This TCR beta chain was obtained from a study of T cells in Graves' hyperthyroidism and ophthalmopathy. Turning to this clonotype: A clone one base away is much larger, so this may be a read error.

Over 8 ml fresh peripheral blood yielded the PBMCs. Amplification targeted TCR beta CDR3 regions from RNA transcripts. TCR CDR3 underwent first-round RT-PCR with the HTBI primer set. From the multiplex PCR reads, TCRdb called clonotypes with MiXCR, one entry per CDR3 protein. Of fewer than 500,000 distinct CDR3 sequences detected, roughly 14% appear once; the ten largest clones hold roughly an eighth. The CDR3 covers 15 residues. Germline CDR1 is SGHDT and CDR2 is YYEEEE. V shed 4 bases, J shed 5 bases, and the junction held 12 bases outside the gene matches. The chain uses TRBV5-6 and TRBJ2-7; 7 bases match TRBD1. The sequencing input was blood. The receptor comes from a man younger than 30 with Graves' ophthalmopathy. This CDR3 is CASSDLTGPANEQYF. DNA for the CDR3: TGTGCCAGCAGCGATTTGACAGGGCCCGCCAACGAGCAGTACTTC.